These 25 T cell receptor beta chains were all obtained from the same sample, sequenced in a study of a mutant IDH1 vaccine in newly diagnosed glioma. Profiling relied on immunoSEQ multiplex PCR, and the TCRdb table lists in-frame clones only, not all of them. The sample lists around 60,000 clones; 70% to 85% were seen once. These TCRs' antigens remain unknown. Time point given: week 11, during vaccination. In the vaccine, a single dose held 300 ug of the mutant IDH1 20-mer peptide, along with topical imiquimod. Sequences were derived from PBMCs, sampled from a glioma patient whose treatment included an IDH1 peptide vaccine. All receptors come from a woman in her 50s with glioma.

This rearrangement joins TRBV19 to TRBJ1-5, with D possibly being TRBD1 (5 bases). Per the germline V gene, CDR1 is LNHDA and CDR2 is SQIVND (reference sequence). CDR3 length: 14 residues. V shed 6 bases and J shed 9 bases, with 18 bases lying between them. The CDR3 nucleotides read TGTGCCAGTAGCCCAGGGAGCAGTCTGTGGCCCCAGCATTTT. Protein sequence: CASSPGSSLWPQHF.

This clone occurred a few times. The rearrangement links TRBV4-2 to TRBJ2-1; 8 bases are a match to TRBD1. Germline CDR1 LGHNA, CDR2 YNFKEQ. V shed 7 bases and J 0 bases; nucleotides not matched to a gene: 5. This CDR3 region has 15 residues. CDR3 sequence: CASTVTGDSYNEQFF. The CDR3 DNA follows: TGTGCCAGCACCGTGACAGGGGACTCCTACAATGAGCAGTTCTTC.

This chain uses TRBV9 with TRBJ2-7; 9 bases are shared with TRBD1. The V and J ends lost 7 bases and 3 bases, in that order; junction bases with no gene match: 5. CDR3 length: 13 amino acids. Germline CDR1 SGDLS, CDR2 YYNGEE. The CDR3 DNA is TGTGCCAGCGGGGGACAGGGAGTCTACGAGCAGTACTTC. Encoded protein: CASGGQGVYEQYF.

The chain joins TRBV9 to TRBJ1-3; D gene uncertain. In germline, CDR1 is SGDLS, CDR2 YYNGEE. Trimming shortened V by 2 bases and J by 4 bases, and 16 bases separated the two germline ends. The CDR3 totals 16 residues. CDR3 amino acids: CASSVRLPAKGNTIYF. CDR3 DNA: TGTGCCAGCAGCGTGCGACTTCCAGCGAAGGGAAACACCATATATTTT.

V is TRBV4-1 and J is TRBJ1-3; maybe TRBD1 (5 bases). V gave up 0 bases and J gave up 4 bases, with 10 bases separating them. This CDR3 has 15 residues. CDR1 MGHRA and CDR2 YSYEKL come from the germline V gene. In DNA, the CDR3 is TGCGCCAGCAGCCAAGATCCAGGGATGGGAAACACCATATATTTT. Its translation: CASSQDPGMGNTIYF.

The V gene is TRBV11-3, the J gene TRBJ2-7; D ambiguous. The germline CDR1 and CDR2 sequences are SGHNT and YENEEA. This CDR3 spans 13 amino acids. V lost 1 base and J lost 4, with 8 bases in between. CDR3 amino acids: CASSLAQDYEQYF. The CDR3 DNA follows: TGTGCCAGCAGCTTAGCCCAAGATTACGAGCAGTACTTC.

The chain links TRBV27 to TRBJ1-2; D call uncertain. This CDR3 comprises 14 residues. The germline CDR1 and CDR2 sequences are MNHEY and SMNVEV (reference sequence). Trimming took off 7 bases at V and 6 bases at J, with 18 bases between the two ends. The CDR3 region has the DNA TGTGCCAGCACCTACCGCCTGGGATTCGATGGCTACACCTTC. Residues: CASTYRLGFDGYTF.

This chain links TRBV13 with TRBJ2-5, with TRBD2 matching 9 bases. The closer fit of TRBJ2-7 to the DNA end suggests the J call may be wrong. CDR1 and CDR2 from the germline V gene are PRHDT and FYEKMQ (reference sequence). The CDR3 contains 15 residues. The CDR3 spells CASSAGRGGLYEQYF. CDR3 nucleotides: TGTGCCAGCAGCGCCGGGCGGGGGGGCCTTTACGAGCAGTACTTC.

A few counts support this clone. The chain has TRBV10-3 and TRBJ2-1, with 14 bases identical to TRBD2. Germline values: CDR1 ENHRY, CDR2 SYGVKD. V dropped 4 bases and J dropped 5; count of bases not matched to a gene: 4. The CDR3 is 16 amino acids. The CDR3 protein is CAISVRLAGGNNEQFF. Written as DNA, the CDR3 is TGTGCCATCAGTGTTAGACTAGCGGGGGGGAACAATGAGCAGTTCTTC.

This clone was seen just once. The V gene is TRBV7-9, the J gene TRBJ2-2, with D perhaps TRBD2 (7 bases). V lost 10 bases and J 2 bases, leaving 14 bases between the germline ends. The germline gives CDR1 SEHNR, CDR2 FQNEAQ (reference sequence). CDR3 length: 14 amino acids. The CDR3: CATRTGGNTGELFF. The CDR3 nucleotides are TGTGCCACTAGGACGGGGGGCAACACCGGGGAGCTGTTTTTT.

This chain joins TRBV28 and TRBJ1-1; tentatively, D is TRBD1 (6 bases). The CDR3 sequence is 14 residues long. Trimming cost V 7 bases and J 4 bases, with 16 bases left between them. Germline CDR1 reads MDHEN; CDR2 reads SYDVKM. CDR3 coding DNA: TGTGCCAGCACCCTAACAGGGTTGGGCACTGAAGCTTTCTTT. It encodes CASTLTGLGTEAFF. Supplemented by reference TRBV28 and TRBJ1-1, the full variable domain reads DVKVTQSSRYLVKRTGEKVFLECVQDMDHENMFWYRQDPGLGLRLIYFSYDVKMKEKGDIPEGYSVSREKKERFSLILESASTNQTSMYLCASTLTGLGTEAFFGQGTRLTVV.

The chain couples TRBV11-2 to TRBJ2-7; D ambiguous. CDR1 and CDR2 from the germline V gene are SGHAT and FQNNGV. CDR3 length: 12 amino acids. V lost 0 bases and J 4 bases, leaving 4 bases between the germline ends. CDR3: CASSLEVYEQYF. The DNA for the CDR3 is TGTGCCAGCAGCTTAGAGGTATACGAGCAGTACTTC.

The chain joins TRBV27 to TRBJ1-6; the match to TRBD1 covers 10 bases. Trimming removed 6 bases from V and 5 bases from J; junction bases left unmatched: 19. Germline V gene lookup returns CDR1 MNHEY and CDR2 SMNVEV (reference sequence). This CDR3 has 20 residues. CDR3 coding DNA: TGTGCCAGCAGATTCGATCCGGGACAGGGGAGCCAGAGGGATAATTCACCCCTCCACTTT. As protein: CASRFDPGQGSQRDNSPLHF.

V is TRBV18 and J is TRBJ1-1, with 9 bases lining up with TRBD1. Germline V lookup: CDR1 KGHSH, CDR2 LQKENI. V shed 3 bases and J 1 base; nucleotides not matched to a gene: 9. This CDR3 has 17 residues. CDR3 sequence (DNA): TGTGCCAGCTCACCGACTAACAGGGGGCGGGAGAACACTGAAGCTTTCTTT. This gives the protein CASSPTNRGRENTEAFF.

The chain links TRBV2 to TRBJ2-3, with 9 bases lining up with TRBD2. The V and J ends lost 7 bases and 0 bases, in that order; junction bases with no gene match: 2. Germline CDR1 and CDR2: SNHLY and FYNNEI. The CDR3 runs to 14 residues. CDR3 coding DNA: TGTGCCAGCACAGCGGGGGGAAGCACAGATACGCAGTATTTT. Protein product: CASTAGGSTDTQYF.

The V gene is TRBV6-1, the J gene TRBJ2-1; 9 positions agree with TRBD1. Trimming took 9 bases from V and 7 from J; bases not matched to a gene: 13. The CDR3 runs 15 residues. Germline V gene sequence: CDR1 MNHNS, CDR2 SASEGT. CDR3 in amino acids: CASCFWDRDRNEQFF. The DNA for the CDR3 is TGTGCCAGTTGTTTTTGGGACAGGGATCGGAATGAGCAGTTCTTC.

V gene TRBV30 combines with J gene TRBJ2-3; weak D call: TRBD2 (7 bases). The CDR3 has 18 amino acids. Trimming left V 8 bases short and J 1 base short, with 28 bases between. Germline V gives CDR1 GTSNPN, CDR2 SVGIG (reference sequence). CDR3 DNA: TGTGCCGGGGGGGGCAGAAAGCTAGGGGGGGCCGGCACAGATACGCAGTATTTT. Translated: CAGGGRKLGGAGTDTQYF.

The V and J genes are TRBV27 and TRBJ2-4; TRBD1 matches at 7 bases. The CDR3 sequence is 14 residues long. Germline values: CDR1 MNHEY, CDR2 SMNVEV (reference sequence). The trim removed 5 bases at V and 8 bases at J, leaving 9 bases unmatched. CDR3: CASSGAGGEDIQYF. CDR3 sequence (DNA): TGTGCCAGCAGTGGGGCAGGGGGAGAGGACATTCAGTACTTC.

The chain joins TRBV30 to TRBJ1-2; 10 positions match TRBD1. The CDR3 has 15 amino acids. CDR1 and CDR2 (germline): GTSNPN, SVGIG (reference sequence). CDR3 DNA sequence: TGTGCGGGGACAGGGGAATTGAGTTTAGGTTATGGCTACACCTTC. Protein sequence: CAGTGELSLGYGYTF. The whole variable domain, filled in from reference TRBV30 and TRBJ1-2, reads SQTIHQWPATLVQPVGSPLSLECTVEGTSNPNLYWYRQAAGRGLQLLFYSVGIGQISSEVPQNLSASRPQDRQFILSSKKLLLSDSGFYLCAGTGELSLGYGYTFGSGTRLTVV.

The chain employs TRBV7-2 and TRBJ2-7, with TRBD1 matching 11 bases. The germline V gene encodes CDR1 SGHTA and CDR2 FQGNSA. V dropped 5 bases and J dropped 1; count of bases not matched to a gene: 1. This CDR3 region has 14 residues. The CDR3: CASSGDRGSYEQYF. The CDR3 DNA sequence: TGTGCCAGCAGCGGGGACAGGGGGTCCTACGAGCAGTACTTC.

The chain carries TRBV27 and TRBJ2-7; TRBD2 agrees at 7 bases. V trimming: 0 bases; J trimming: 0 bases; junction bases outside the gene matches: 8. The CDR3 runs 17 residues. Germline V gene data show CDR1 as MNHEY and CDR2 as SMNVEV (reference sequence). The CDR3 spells CASSLSGLAALSYEQYF. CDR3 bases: TGTGCCAGCAGTTTATCAGGTCTAGCGGCGCTCTCCTACGAGCAGTACTTC.

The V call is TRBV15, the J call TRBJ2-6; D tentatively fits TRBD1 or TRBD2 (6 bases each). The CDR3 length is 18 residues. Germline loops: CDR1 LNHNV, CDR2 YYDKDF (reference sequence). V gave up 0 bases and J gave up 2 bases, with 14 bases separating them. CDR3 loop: CATSRDSGGAPGANVLTF. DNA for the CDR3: TGTGCCACCAGCAGAGATTCCGGGGGCGCCCCTGGGGCCAACGTCCTGACTTTC. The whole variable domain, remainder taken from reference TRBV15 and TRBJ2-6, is DAMVIQNPRYQVTQFGKPVTLSCSQTLNHNVMYWYQQKSSQAPKLLFHYYDKDFNNEADTPDNFQSRRPNTSFCFLDIRSPGLGDTAMYLCATSRDSGGAPGANVLTFGAGSRLTVL.

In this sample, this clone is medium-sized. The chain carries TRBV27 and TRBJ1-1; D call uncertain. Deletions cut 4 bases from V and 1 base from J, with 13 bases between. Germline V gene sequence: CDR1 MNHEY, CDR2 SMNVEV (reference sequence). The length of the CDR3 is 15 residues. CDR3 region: CASSSVSGGNTEAFF. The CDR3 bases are TGTGCCAGCAGTTCGGTTTCAGGTGGGAACACTGAAGCTTTCTTT.

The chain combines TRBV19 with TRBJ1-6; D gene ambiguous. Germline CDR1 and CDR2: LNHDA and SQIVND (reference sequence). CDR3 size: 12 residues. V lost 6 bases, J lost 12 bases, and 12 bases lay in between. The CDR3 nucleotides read TGTGCCAGTAGCCCCGCTTACCTACCCCTCCACTTT. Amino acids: CASSPAYLPLHF.

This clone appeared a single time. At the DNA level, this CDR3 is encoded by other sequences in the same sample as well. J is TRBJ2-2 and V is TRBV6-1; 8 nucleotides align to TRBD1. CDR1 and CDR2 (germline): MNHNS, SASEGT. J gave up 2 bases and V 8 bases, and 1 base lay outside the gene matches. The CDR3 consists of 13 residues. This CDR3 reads CASDRGNTGELFF. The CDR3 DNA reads TGTGCCAGCGACAGGGGAAACACCGGGGAGCTGTTTTTT.